This T cell receptor beta chain is from a study of T-cell reconstitution after alpha-beta-depleted transplantation in children. Findings and caveats of the study: One year post-transplant, T-cell counts and diversity were largely derived from T cells produced anew. Recipient T cells and thymic progenitors that survived were the source of the high TCRbeta diversity seen at day 60 in some patients. Several hundred expanded graft clones reportedly supplied alpha-beta T cells about two months after transplant.

This clonotype was seen many times. Its antigen is unknown. Library preparation (for TCRbeta) was performed with unique molecular identifiers. TCRdb re-analysed the PCR reads in MiXCR, keeping a single row per CDR3 protein. This table holds fewer than 550,000 distinct CDR3 sequences, about 10% found once. Germline values: CDR1 SGDLS, CDR2 YYNGEE. The CDR3 extends over 15 amino acids. V was cut by 0 bases and J by 7 bases, with 17 bases left in between. This rearrangement joins TRBV9 to TRBJ2-7, with a possible D match to TRBD2 (6 bases). This TCR came from a child aged 2 to 15 with inherited bone marrow failure, due to receive a stem cell transplant. The sample consisted of PBMCs, taken before TCRalphabeta/CD19-depleted stem cell transplant. CDR3 amino acids: CASSVDGGRMREQYF. For the CDR3, the DNA is TGTGCCAGCAGCGTAGATGGGGGGAGGATGAGGGAGCAGTACTTC.